This is a list of T cell receptor beta chains from one sample in a study of siplizumab effects on memory and regulatory T cells. TCRdb keeps only in-frame clones here, not all; method: immunoSEQ multiplex PCR. The profile shows 100,000 or so clones, 94% of them singletons. The material sequenced was Tregs sorted from blood. These receptors were obtained from a human donor in good health. The CDR3 runs from the conserved cysteine through the conserved F or W. D genes are given only for firm matches. The listing skips clone size in some rows; elsewhere it reads once, few, many or a size class.

d_call | j_call | clone_size | v_call | cdr3_length | cdr3_nt | cdr3_aa
- | TRBJ2-6 | - | TRBV18 | 14 | TGTGCCAGCTCAACGGGGGCTGGGGCCAACGTCCTGACTTTC | CASSTGAGANVLTF
- | TRBJ1-2 | - | TRBV6-6 | 12 | TGTGCCAGCAGCATTGGGACCTATGGCTACACCTTC | CASSIGTYGYTF
- | TRBJ2-2 | - | TRBV5-1 | 16 | TGCGCCAGCAGCGCCAGGGTAGCGGCAAACACCGGGGAGCTGTTTTTT | CASSARVAANTGELFF
- | TRBJ2-2 | - | TRBV15 | 14 | TGTGCCACCAGCAGAGATTGGGGGGCCGGGGAGCTGTTTTTT | CATSRDWGAGELFF
TRBD1 | TRBJ2-2 | - | TRBV7-8 | 15 | TGTGCCAGCAGCTCACAGGGGAGAAGCACCGGGGAGCTGTTTTTT | CASSSQGRSTGELFF
- | TRBJ2-1 | - | TRBV7-9 | 15 | TGTGCCAGCAGCTTCTGGGGAAGCTCCTACAATGAGCAGTTCTTC | CASSFWGSSYNEQFF
- | TRBJ1-6 | - | TRBV9 | 16 | TGTGCCAGCGGAACAGGCGGGGAGTCCTATAATTCACCCCTCCACTTT | CASGTGGESYNSPLHF
- | TRBJ2-7 | - | TRBV4-2 | 13 | TGTGCCAGCAGCTCACGACCGCCCTACGAGCAGTACTTC | CASSSRPPYEQYF
- | TRBJ2-7 | - | TRBV7-9 | 16 | TGTGCCAGCAGACCTCAGACCGGGACTTCAGGGTACGAGCAGTACTTC | CASRPQTGTSGYEQYF
TRBD1 | TRBJ1-2 | - | TRBV25-1 | 13 | TGTGCCAGTGGAAACAGGGGGAACTATGGCTACACCTTC | CASGNRGNYGYTF
TRBD2 | TRBJ2-2 | - | TRBV6-5 | 16 | TGTGCCAGCAGTTACTCGGGGGGAGGGCGAACCGGGGAGCTGTTTTTT | CASSYSGGGRTGELFF
- | TRBJ1-1 | - | TRBV5-6 | 13 | TGTGCCAGCAGCCGAGTGGGTTTGCCCGAAGCTTTCTTT | CASSRVGLPEAFF
- | TRBJ1-3 | - | TRBV14 | 12 | TGTGCCAGCAGCCAGTCTGGAAACACCATATATTTT | CASSQSGNTIYF
- | TRBJ2-1 | - | TRBV2 | 14 | TGTGCCAGCAGTGAGGGCGGCAGGATCGGTGAGCAGTTCTTC | CASSEGGRIGEQFF
TRBD2 | TRBJ2-5 | - | TRBV2 | 15 | TGTGCCAGCAGTGGGGCTAGCGGGGGCCAAGAGACCCAGTACTTC | CASSGASGGQETQYF
- | TRBJ2-7 | - | TRBV10-3 | 15 | TGTGCCATCAGTGAGTCGTTAATCCTACCCTACGAGCAGTACTTC | CAISESLILPYEQYF
TRBD1 | TRBJ2-5 | - | TRBV28 | 14 | TGTGCCAGCAGTTCGTACAGGGACAGGGAGACCCAGTACTTC | CASSSYRDRETQYF
- | TRBJ2-3 | - | TRBV10-1 | 14 | TGCGCCAGCAGCAGGACACCTAGCACAGATACGCAGTATTTT | CASSRTPSTDTQYF
TRBD1 | TRBJ1-3 | once | TRBV15 | 16 | TGTGCCACCAGCAGAGAGTCAGGGGGGCCTGGAAACACCATATATTTT | CATSRESGGPGNTIYF
TRBD2 | TRBJ2-5 | - | TRBV25-1 | 15 | TGTGCCAGCAGTCAGAGCGGGGTGTACCAAGAGACCCAGTACTTC | CASSQSGVYQETQYF
TRBD1 | TRBJ2-2 | - | TRBV7-6 | 14 | TGTGCCAGCAGCGGATACAGGGGGACCGGGGAGCTGTTTTTT | CASSGYRGTGELFF
TRBD1 | TRBJ1-4 | few | TRBV19 | 15 | TGTGCCAGTAGTATCGCCGGGACAGGTCGTGAAAAACTGTTTTTT | CASSIAGTGREKLFF
- | TRBJ1-3 | - | TRBV4-1 | 17 | TGCGCCAGCAGCCAAGTAGGAACGGGACGAAGCAGACACACCATATATTTT | CASSQVGTGRSRHTIYF
- | TRBJ2-4 | - | TRBV6-6 | 11 | TGTGCCAGCAGTAGAGGAAACATTCAGTACTTC | CASSRGNIQYF
- | TRBJ1-5 | - | TRBV19 | 14 | TGTGCCAGTAGCTATCAGGGGACCAATCAGCCCCAGCATTTT | CASSYQGTNQPQHF
- | TRBJ1-2 | - | TRBV5-4 | 13 | TGTGCCAGCAGCCGCAGAGAGAGCTATGGCTACACCTTC | CASSRRESYGYTF
- | TRBJ1-1 | - | TRBV7-6 | 15 | TGTGCCAGCAGCCTCGGGCCGGGGCCCATATATGAAGCTTTCTTT | CASSLGPGPIYEAFF
- | TRBJ2-7 | once | TRBV18 | 11 | TGTGCCAGCTCATCAGATTACGAGCAGTACTTC | CASSSDYEQYF
TRBD2 | TRBJ2-1 | - | TRBV2 | 14 | TGTGCCAGACGAGCTAGCGGGGCCAACAATGAGCAGTTCTTC | CARRASGANNEQFF
- | TRBJ1-2 | - | TRBV9 | 12 | TGTGCCAGCAGCGGTAACAGCTATGGCTACACCTTC | CASSGNSYGYTF
TRBD1 | TRBJ2-7 | - | TRBV5-1 | 13 | TGCGCCAGCAGCCGGCAGGGGGCCTACGAGCAGTACTTC | CASSRQGAYEQYF
TRBD2 | TRBJ2-3 | - | TRBV7-8 | 16 | TGTGCCAGCAGCCCTAGCGGTGGTCCTAGCACAGATACGCAGTATTTT | CASSPSGGPSTDTQYF
TRBD1 | TRBJ2-7 | - | TRBV19 | 13 | TGTGCCAGTAGTCGCACAGGGGCCTACGAGCAGTACTTC | CASSRTGAYEQYF
- | TRBJ1-3 | - | TRBV11-2 | 16 | TGTGCCAGCCGCAAATCCGGTGGGGCATCTGGAAACACCATATATTTT | CASRKSGGASGNTIYF
TRBD1 | TRBJ1-5 | - | TRBV28 | 14 | TGTGCCAGCAGTCTGAAACAGGGGTTTCAGCCCCAGCATTTT | CASSLKQGFQPQHF
- | TRBJ1-5 | - | TRBV14 | 15 | TGTGCCAGCAGCCAAGGCCAGGGGCGCAATCAGCCCCAGCATTTT | CASSQGQGRNQPQHF
- | TRBJ2-7 | - | TRBV7-9 | 14 | TGTGCCAGCAGCTTGTCGCGGTCCTCCTACGAGCAGTACTTC | CASSLSRSSYEQYF
- | TRBJ2-5 | - | TRBV7-3 | 13 | TGTGCCAGCAGCCGGGGAGTCGGGGAGACCCAGTACTTC | CASSRGVGETQYF
- | TRBJ2-3 | - | TRBV10-3 | 14 | TGTGCCATTAAAGACCCCGGGTCAGAAGATACGCAGTATTTT | CAIKDPGSEDTQYF
TRBD1 | TRBJ1-2 | - | TRBV5-6 | 14 | TGTGCCAGCAGCCGGACAGGCCAGAACTATGGCTACACCTTC | CASSRTGQNYGYTF
TRBD2 | TRBJ2-5 | - | TRBV11-3 | 15 | TGTGCCAGCAGCTTCCATAGCGGGGGGCAAGAGACCCAGTACTTC | CASSFHSGGQETQYF